The text below deals with one T cell receptor (beta chain). Antigen: not known. These data belong to a study of cytomegalovirus exposure and HLA in healthy donors. Sampled while nominally healthy, donors likely had unrecorded immune exposures. The CDR3 length is 15 residues. Trimming removed 0 bases from V and 10 bases from J; junction bases left unmatched: 8. Germline V gene lookup returns CDR1 MNHNY and CDR2 SVGAGI (reference sequence). In the PCR, 60 Vbeta and 13 Jbeta primers were used. The method was immunoSEQ multiplex PCR; TCRdb's version includes in-frame clones alone and lacks a portion of them. The sample includes 150,000 to 250,000 clones, about 82% of them seen just once. General observations from the study: In a later analysis, a missense DCLRE1C variant was linked to TCR beta V- and J-gene trimming. Cytomegalovirus-associated TCR beta chains were listed, numbering over 150.

Sequenced: PBMCs. The sequence came from a woman aged 45-65 years in good health and CMV-seronegative. V and J are TRBV6-6 and TRBJ2-1; TRBD2 agrees at 8 bases. The CDR3 sequence: CASSYSREGAGEQFF. For the CDR3, the DNA is TGTGCCAGCAGTTACTCACGGGAGGGCGCAGGCGAGCAGTTCTTC.